Presented here are 18 T cell receptor beta chains from one specimen sequenced in a study of regulatory dendritic cells for organ transplantation (dated by TCRdb to 2015 to 2018). The method behind the library was the immunoSEQ multiplex PCR assay. TCRdb stores this immuneACCESS table with in-frame sequences only. Part of the clones is absent; in the studies checked, under half of the shortfall reflects unresolved V genes, and no reason is known for the rest. Present in this sample are tens of thousands of clones, 70% to 80% of which were seen just once. Roughly 0.96% of the sample lies in the top ten. Sequencing was done on a sample of memory CD4+ T cells from blood. In light of the paper, this sample's cell subset or site label describes: CD45RO+ memory T cells. These receptors all come from a human donor in good health.

The chain carries TRBV6-5 and TRBJ2-2; tentatively, D is TRBD1 (5 bases). The length of the CDR3 is 14 residues. The germline gives CDR1 MNHEY, CDR2 SVGAGI. The V end was cut by 7 bases, the J end by 7 bases, with 16 bases between. DNA for the CDR3: TGTGCCAGCATGACAGACACCCACCTCGGGGAGCTGTTTTTT. It specifies CASMTDTHLGELFF.

This clone occurred once. V usage is TRBV6-4 and J usage is TRBJ2-3; TRBD2 matches at 9 bases. Per the germline V gene, CDR1 is MRHNA and CDR2 is SNTAGT. The CDR3 totals 15 residues. J gave up 5 bases and V 5 bases, and 8 bases lay outside the gene matches. The CDR3 DNA follows: TGTGCCAGCAGTTATCGCGGGGGGGCCGAAGATACGCAGTATTTT. Translation gives CASSYRGGAEDTQYF.

The chain couples TRBV5-1 to TRBJ1-1; 7 bases are a match to TRBD1. CDR1 is SGHRS and CDR2 is YFSETQ in the germline V gene. The CDR3 contains 15 residues. Germline trimming cut 0 bases from V and 8 bases from J; bases unmatched to any gene: 10. The CDR3 DNA reads as TGCGCCAGCAGCTTGGCTCCAGGGACAGCGGGCGAAGCTTTCTTT. As protein: CASSLAPGTAGEAFF.

The chain's CDR3 is CASSLGLRGGSQSNQPQHF. The CDR3 DNA reads as TGTGCCAGCAGCTTAGGCCTAAGGGGCGGCAGCCAGAGTAATCAGCCCCAGCATTTT. The genes are TRBV13 and TRBJ1-5; tentative D call: TRBD1 (5 bases). This CDR3 region has 19 residues. The V end was cut by 0 bases, the J end by 4 bases, with 22 bases between. Germline CDR1 PRHDT, CDR2 FYEKMQ (reference sequence).

The chain links TRBV5-4 to TRBJ2-7; a possible D gene is TRBD2 (5 bases). CDR3 length equals 12 residues. V lost 4 bases to trimming and J lost 11 bases, with 16 bases between them. CDR1 and CDR2 from the germline V gene are SGHNT and YYREEE (reference sequence). CDR3 DNA: TGTGCCAGCAGCGACGGAGGCAGGAAAAAGTACTTC. Its translation: CASSDGGRKKYF.

V is TRBV5-4 and J is TRBJ2-1; TRBD1 aligns across 9 bases. CDR1 and CDR2 from the germline V gene are SGHNT and YYREEE (reference sequence). This CDR3 contains 16 residues. Unmatched junction bases numbered 12, after V lost 4 bases and J lost 7 bases. The DNA for the CDR3 is TGTGCCAGCAGCGGTGGACCGGGACAGGGACCGAATGAGCAGTTCTTC. Its protein is CASSGGPGQGPNEQFF.

The V and J genes are TRBV5-1 and TRBJ2-2, with D possibly being TRBD2 (6 bases). The V gene lost 4 bases and the J gene lost 6 bases, with 13 bases spanning the gap. Looked up from germline, CDR1 is SGHRS and CDR2 is YFSETQ. This CDR3 region has 14 residues. The CDR3 sequence is CASSRSGGAGELFF. The CDR3 DNA is TGCGCCAGCAGCCGCTCCGGGGGTGCCGGGGAGCTGTTTTTT.

V gene TRBV5-1 combines with J gene TRBJ1-3, with D perhaps TRBD1 (6 bases). Trimming removed 2 bases at V and 2 bases at J, with 14 bases between. The CDR3 consists of 16 residues. CDR1 and CDR2 (germline): SGHRS, YFSETQ. CDR3 protein: CASSFTGRVTGNTIYF. The CDR3 nucleotides are TGCGCCAGCAGCTTTACAGGGAGGGTAACTGGAAACACCATATATTTT.

The genes are TRBV2 and TRBJ2-3; 11 bases align to TRBD2. V lost 6 bases and J lost 1; bases outside the gene matches: 0. This CDR3 comprises 14 residues. The V gene's germline CDR1 is SNHLY and CDR2 FYNNEI. The CDR3 is CASRTSGGTDTQYF. DNA for the CDR3: TGTGCCAGCAGGACTAGCGGGGGCACAGATACGCAGTATTTT.

The rearrangement joins TRBV6-5 to TRBJ1-2; 7 bases fit TRBD1. V was clipped by 7 bases and J by 1 base; unmatched bases: 9. The CDR3 contains 15 residues. Germline CDR1 MNHEY, CDR2 SVGAGI. DNA for the CDR3: TGTGCCAGCAACCCGATTGACAGGGATAACTATGGCTACACCTTC. It is translated as CASNPIDRDNYGYTF.

The rearrangement joins TRBV13 to TRBJ1-2; 8 bases fit TRBD1. Trimming removed 4 bases from V and 2 bases from J; junction bases left unmatched: 3. Per the germline V gene, CDR1 is PRHDT and CDR2 is FYEKMQ (reference sequence). This CDR3 spans 14 amino acids. Here the CDR3 DNA reads TGTGCCAGCAGCTCAAGGACAGGGAACTATGGCTACACCTTC. Its translation: CASSSRTGNYGYTF.

This chain links TRBV10-3 with TRBJ1-5, with D maybe TRBD1 (5 bases). The CDR3 runs 12 residues. V was clipped by 11 bases and J by 7 bases, with 15 bases between them. Germline V gives CDR1 ENHRY, CDR2 SYGVKD. The CDR3 here is CAADDQGQPQHF. The CDR3, as DNA: TGTGCCGCGGATGACCAGGGCCAGCCCCAGCATTTT.

The chain couples TRBV25-1 to TRBJ1-4, with TRBD1 as a possible D gene (5 bases). The CDR3 has 14 amino acids. V was shortened by 3 bases and J by 3 bases, with 8 bases between the two germline ends. CDR1 and CDR2 (germline): MGHDK, SYGVNS. The CDR3 region is CASSDRGANEKLFF. The CDR3 nucleotides are TGTGCCAGCAGTGATAGGGGTGCTAATGAAAAACTGTTTTTT.

The chain uses TRBV5-4 and TRBJ2-1; 7 bases are a match to TRBD2. Unmatched junction bases numbered 11, after V lost 0 bases and J lost 5 bases. The CDR3 totals 17 residues. Germline V gene lookup returns CDR1 SGHNT and CDR2 YYREEE (reference sequence). The CDR3 loop is CASSLGGGAGVNNEQFF. DNA of the CDR3: TGTGCCAGCAGCTTGGGGGGTGGGGCGGGGGTAAACAATGAGCAGTTCTTC.

J is TRBJ1-5 and V is TRBV4-2; perhaps TRBD1 as D (5 bases). Germline V gene data show CDR1 as LGHNA and CDR2 as YNFKEQ. Trimming left V 0 bases short and J 7 bases short, with 7 bases between. The CDR3 totals 13 residues. Written as DNA, the CDR3 is TGTGCCAGCAGCCAAGATCAGGGACAGCCCCAGCATTTT. Protein: CASSQDQGQPQHF.

This sequence joins TRBV29-1 and TRBJ2-3; D might be TRBD2 (5 bases). CDR3 size: 14 residues. Trimming pared 5 bases from V and 2 bases from J, leaving 14 bases between. Germline CDR1 SQVTM, CDR2 ANQGSEA. This CDR3 reads CSVRTGFSTDTQYF. CDR3 bases: TGCAGCGTTCGGACGGGGTTCTCCACAGATACGCAGTATTTT.

CDR3 loop: CASSQATAEGNTIYF. In nucleotides, the CDR3 is TGCGCCAGCAGCCAAGCAACCGCCGAGGGAAACACCATATATTTT. The chain combines TRBV4-3 with TRBJ1-3; no clear D. The CDR3 extends over 15 amino acids. Trimming took 1 base from V and 4 from J, leaving 11 bases between them. Germline assignment: CDR1 LGHNA and CDR2 YSLEER.

This chain connects TRBV7-2 to TRBJ2-7; TRBD1 matches 8 bases. V shed 5 bases, J shed 2 bases, and the junction held 5 bases outside the gene matches. The CDR3 extends over 14 amino acids. The germline gives CDR1 SGHTA, CDR2 FQGNSA. The CDR3 nucleotides read TGTGCCAGCAGCCGACAGGGGTCTGCCTACGAGCAGTACTTC. This translates into CASSRQGSAYEQYF.